The next 14 T cell receptor beta chains were all read from a single sample in a study of molecular identifiers for immune sequencing clone quantification. TCRdb passed the PCR reads through MiXCR, listing each CDR3 protein once. This sample has over 90,000 distinct CDR3 sequences, with 35% found just once. Input material: naive CD8+ T cells from blood, with Jurkat cell RNA spiked in. Documented subset: FACS-sorted CD8+CD4-CCR7+CD45RA+ naive T cells. The source of these receptors is a human donor in good health. Some libraries in this study had Jurkat cell RNA spiked in.

As concerns this clonotype: This may be a read error: a much more frequent sequence differs by one nucleotide. The CDR3 end shows no conserved phenylalanine or tryptophan, and so a read error is likely. The J gene is TRBJ2-5, the V gene TRBV28; D possibly corresponds to TRBD1 (6 bases). CDR1 and CDR2 (germline): MDHEN, SYDVKM. With 1 base removed from V and 7 bases from J, the gap between germline ends came to 22 bases. The length of the CDR3 is 17 residues. For the CDR3, the DNA is TGTGCCAGCAGTTTATTGTGGGACACCCTCAGACCACGGACCCAGTACCTC. It specifies CASSLLWDTLRPRTQYL.

The rearrangement links TRBV7-3 to TRBJ2-5; TRBD2 matches at 10 bases. CDR3 size: 15 residues. Per germline, CDR1 SGHTA and CDR2 FQGTGA. J lost 5 bases, V lost 2 bases, and 5 bases had no gene match. CDR3 sequence reads: CASSLLAGDFETQYF. As DNA, the CDR3 is TGTGCCAGCAGCTTACTAGCGGGAGACTTCGAGACCCAGTACTTC.

J is TRBJ1-1 and V is TRBV7-9; TRBD1 is a possible D gene (5 bases). Germline loops: CDR1 SEHNR, CDR2 FQNEAQ (reference sequence). The CDR3 runs 12 residues. Trimming shortened V by 7 bases and J by 5 bases, and 11 bases separated the two germline ends. The CDR3 bases are TGTGCCAGCACCATGGGGGGGACTGAAGCTTTCTTT. This gives the protein CASTMGGTEAFF. Full variable domain (missing parts from reference TRBV7-9 and TRBJ1-1): DTGVSQNPRHKITKRGQNVTFRCDPISEHNRLYWYRQTLGQGPEFLTYFQNEAQLEKSRLLSDRFSAERPKGSFSTLEIQRTEQGDSAMYLCASTMGGTEAFFGQGTRLTVV.

This clonotype was seen ten or more times. The chain has TRBV7-6 and TRBJ2-3; TRBD1 matches at 7 bases. The CDR3 contains 15 residues. The germline CDR1 and CDR2 sequences are SGHVS and FNYEAQ. J lost 2 bases, V lost 4 bases, and 6 bases had no gene match. CDR3 residues: CASSYRDSDTDTQYF. For the CDR3, the DNA is TGTGCCAGCAGCTACCGGGACAGTGACACAGATACGCAGTATTTT.

The V call is TRBV7-9, the J call TRBJ1-5, with D hard to call. The germline V gene encodes CDR1 SEHNR and CDR2 FQNEAQ (reference sequence). V lost 0 bases, J lost 9 bases, and 6 bases lay in between. CDR3 length equals 12 residues. CDR3 residues: CASSLADRPQHF. The DNA for the CDR3 is TGTGCCAGCAGCTTAGCCGACCGGCCCCAGCATTTT.

A note on this clonotype: A junction end diverges from the germline sequence, so it may reflect a read error. V and J are TRBV9 and TRBJ2-5; TRBD2 matches 7 bases. Germline-derived CDR1 and CDR2 are SGDLS and YYNGEE. CDR3 size: 15 residues. CDR3 in DNA: TGTGCCAGCAGCGCGGGACTAACTACCCAAGAGACCCAGTCCTTC. This sequence encodes CASSAGLTTQETQSF.

On this clonotype itself: This may arise from a read error, as a much more abundant clone is one base away. The chain recombines TRBV7-8 with TRBJ1-4; unclear D gene. This CDR3 region has 14 residues. In germline, CDR1 is SGHVS, CDR2 FQNEAQ. The CDR3 sequence: CASSPRRLNEKLYF. CDR3 in DNA: TGTGCCAGCAGCCCTAGACGGCTTAATGAAAAACTGTATTTT.

A few counts support this clonotype. The V and J genes are TRBV20-1 and TRBJ2-1; no definite D call. The V gene's germline CDR1 is DFQATT and CDR2 SNEGSKA (reference sequence). This CDR3 region has 15 residues. V was pared by 6 bases and J by 0 bases, with 15 bases between. The CDR3 sequence: CSARPVESSYNEQFF. The CDR3 coding sequence is TGCAGTGCGAGACCCGTGGAGAGCTCCTACAATGAGCAGTTCTTC.

In regard to this clonotype: A read error may produce the germline difference seen at one junction end. V and J are TRBV2 and TRBJ2-5, with TRBD2 matching over 10 bases. The CDR3 sequence is 18 residues long. Germline V gene data show CDR1 as SNHLY and CDR2 as FYNNEI. CDR3 sequence (DNA): TGTGCCAACAGTGAAATAGCGGGAGGAAATTTTGTCCAAGAGACCCAGTACTTC. Residues: CANSEIAGGNFVQETQYF.

J is TRBJ1-2 and V is TRBV4-1; the D gene is possibly TRBD1 (5 bases). Germline-derived CDR1 and CDR2 are MGHRA and YSYEKL. Trimming shortened V by 5 bases and J by 5 bases, and 12 bases separated the two germline ends. The CDR3 has 13 amino acids. The CDR3 loop reads CASSRGLTYGYTF. DNA for the CDR3: TGCGCCAGCAGCAGGGGACTGACGTATGGCTACACCTTC.

This clonotype has only a few counts. This chain joins TRBV9 and TRBJ2-5, with 7 positions matching TRBD1. Germline trimming cut 4 bases from V and 2 bases from J; bases unmatched to any gene: 5. This CDR3 comprises 14 residues. CDR1 SGDLS and CDR2 YYNGEE come from the germline V gene. CDR3 amino acids: CASSSDREQETQYF. The CDR3 DNA reads TGTGCCAGCAGCTCTGACAGGGAACAAGAGACCCAGTACTTC.

This chain links TRBV13 with TRBJ2-5; D remains ambiguous. The CDR3 is made up of 12 amino acids. CDR1 and CDR2 (germline): PRHDT, FYEKMQ (reference sequence). Trimming cost V 5 bases and J 7 bases, with 11 bases left between them. The CDR3 protein is CASSLSLGTQYF. The DNA for the CDR3 is TGTGCCAGCAGCCTTTCCTTAGGGACCCAGTACTTC.

The table lists this clonotype with a few counts. The chain links TRBV28 to TRBJ2-5, with 7 bases lining up with TRBD1. CDR1 and CDR2 (germline): MDHEN, SYDVKM. CDR3 length: 17 amino acids. The ends lost 2 bases at V and 3 bases at J; junction bases unmatched: 12. CDR3 amino acids: CASSLNSGQPDEETQYF. CDR3 DNA: TGTGCCAGCAGTTTAAATTCGGGACAGCCAGACGAAGAGACCCAGTACTTC.

With regard to this clonotype: The conserved phenylalanine or tryptophan is not found at the CDR3 terminus, so this likely reflects a read error. The DNA is omitted, as the CDR3 cannot be located on it reliably, and the CDR3 follows TCRdb's listing. The rearrangement links TRBV5-3 to TRBJ2-2; the table assigns TRBD2, which was not confirmed against the DNA. TRBV5-3 is labeled an ORF, and its function is uncertain. Inclusive of both ends, the CDR3 amounts to 15 amino acids. CDR3: CASSWGGFSTGELLL.